These 22 T cell receptor beta chains share one sample of origin, sequenced in a study of shared clonotypes between healthy human individuals. The protocol was immunoSEQ multiplex PCR, while the TCRdb copy is restricted to in-frame clones and leaves out a portion. The repertoire has roughly 720,000 clones, around 91% of them found once; the top ten carry 34%. Sequenced material: memory CD8+ T cells from PBMCs. Noted subset: CD45RO+ cells pooled with CCR7-negative TemRA cells. The receptors derive from a young man in good health. Some clones in this sample may be carry-over from other donors' samples.

The chain joins TRBV28 to TRBJ1-5, with D perhaps TRBD1 (5 bases). The CDR3 sequence is 18 residues long. The V gene lost 4 bases and the J gene lost 0 bases, with 19 bases spanning the gap. Germline CDR1 and CDR2: MDHEN and SYDVKM. The CDR3 loop reads CASSYIWGQLYSNQPQHF. For the CDR3, the DNA is TGTGCCAGCAGTTATATTTGGGGCCAACTTTATAGCAATCAGCCCCAGCATTTT.

The chain joins TRBV15 to TRBJ2-4, with D hard to call. Trimming removed 5 bases at V and 0 bases at J, with 14 bases between. The CDR3 has 16 residues. The germline V gene encodes CDR1 LNHNV and CDR2 YYDKDF (reference sequence). CDR3 coding DNA: TGTGCCACCAGCGGGTGGAGAGAACTAGCCAAAAACATTCAGTACTTC. It codes for CATSGWRELAKNIQYF.

V is TRBV28 and J is TRBJ1-2, with 7 bases aligning to TRBD1. CDR1 is MDHEN, CDR2 SYDVKM, per germline. Trimming cost V 6 bases and J 3 bases; bases outside gene matches: 13. The CDR3 extends over 16 amino acids. Here the CDR3 reads CASSIYSGTAYYGYTF. The CDR3 nucleotides read TGTGCCAGCAGCATCTACTCAGGGACAGCTTACTATGGCTACACCTTC.

The chain carries TRBV7-9 and TRBJ2-7; D remains unclear. From germline, CDR1 is SEHNR and CDR2 FQNEAQ (reference sequence). This CDR3 is 13 amino acids long. Trimming took off 3 bases at V and 3 bases at J, with 9 bases between the two ends. The CDR3 here is CASSLHLHYEQYF. Here the CDR3 DNA reads TGTGCCAGCAGCTTGCACCTGCACTACGAGCAGTACTTC.

The chain is built from TRBV5-4 and TRBJ2-3; weak D call: TRBD1 (5 bases). The CDR3 has 15 amino acids. V gave up 0 bases and J gave up 0 bases, with 8 bases separating them. Per germline, CDR1 SGHNT and CDR2 YYREEE (reference sequence). The CDR3 region is CASSLVQGSTDTQYF. CDR3 in DNA: TGTGCCAGCAGCTTGGTGCAGGGTAGCACAGATACGCAGTATTTT.

The CDR3 region is CACSGLPPKYF. Written as DNA, the CDR3 is TGTGCCTGCAGCGGACTGCCCCCGAAGTATTTT. The rearrangement joins TRBV30 to TRBJ2-3, with D perhaps matching TRBD2 (5 bases). The CDR3 consists of 11 residues. With 6 bases removed from V and 13 bases from J, the gap between germline ends came to 17 bases. The germline V gene encodes CDR1 GTSNPN and CDR2 SVGIG (reference sequence).

The chain is built from TRBV10-3 and TRBJ1-3; D is uncertain. The V gene lost 3 bases and the J gene lost 3 bases, with 6 bases spanning the gap. The CDR3 is 13 residues long. The V gene's germline CDR1 is ENHRY and CDR2 SYGVKD. In DNA form, the CDR3 reads TGTGCCATCAGTGAAGGGCGTGGAAACACCATATATTTT. It translates to CAISEGRGNTIYF.

The chain employs TRBV5-1 and TRBJ1-1, with a weak D call TRBD1 (5 bases). This CDR3 contains 14 residues. CDR1 and CDR2 (germline): SGHRS, YFSETQ. V shed 5 bases and J shed 1 base, with 12 bases lying between them. As DNA, the CDR3 is TGCGCCAGCAGATGGGGCCAAGAGAACACTGAAGCTTTCTTT. Translating gives CASRWGQENTEAFF.

The chain carries TRBV6-6 and TRBJ1-1; a possible D gene is TRBD1 (5 bases). Germline-derived CDR1 and CDR2 are MNHNY and SVGAGI (reference sequence). The CDR3 totals 14 residues. Trimming removed 5 bases from V and 6 bases from J, with 16 bases in between. The CDR3 nucleotides read TGTGCCAGCAGTCGCGAAGACAGTCGGGCTGAAGCTTTCTTT. Amino acids: CASSREDSRAEAFF.

V gene TRBV4-1 combines with J gene TRBJ2-1, with a possible D match to TRBD2 (5 bases). Germline assignment: CDR1 MGHRA and CDR2 YSYEKL. The ends were cut back, 0 bases at V and 2 bases at J, with 14 bases in the middle. This CDR3 spans 17 amino acids. CDR3 DNA sequence: TGCGCCAGCAGCCAAGACCCCCTTGCGGAGGCCTACAATGAGCAGTTCTTC. Translating it yields CASSQDPLAEAYNEQFF.

V gene TRBV6-6 combines with J gene TRBJ2-1; perhaps TRBD2 as D (6 bases). The CDR3 extends over 16 amino acids. Germline values: CDR1 MNHNY, CDR2 SVGAGI (reference sequence). Trimming took off 8 bases at V and 3 bases at J, with 20 bases between the two ends. CDR3 residues: CASGHRSGPSYNEQFF. The DNA of the CDR3 is TGTGCCAGCGGCCACAGAAGCGGGCCCAGCTACAATGAGCAGTTCTTC.

The chain combines TRBV6-5 with TRBJ2-1; 7 bases fit TRBD1. V shed 2 bases, J shed 3 bases, and the junction held 1 base outside the gene matches. This CDR3 has 14 residues. Germline V gives CDR1 MNHEY, CDR2 SVGAGI. The CDR3 loop is CASSYAGGYNEQFF. The DNA for the CDR3 is TGTGCCAGCAGTTACGCAGGGGGCTACAATGAGCAGTTCTTC.

V is TRBV7-3 and J is TRBJ2-1; the D gene is possibly TRBD1 (6 bases). The V gene's germline CDR1 is SGHTA and CDR2 FQGTGA. This CDR3 contains 14 residues. Trimming removed 1 base at V and 6 bases at J, with 10 bases between. CDR3 DNA sequence: TGTGCCAGCAGCTTAATGATAGGGGGCAATGAGCAGTTCTTC. Encoded protein: CASSLMIGGNEQFF.

The chain combines TRBV28 with TRBJ2-7, with TRBD2 matching 7 bases. Germline values: CDR1 MDHEN, CDR2 SYDVKM. The CDR3 length is 16 residues. V shed 1 base, J shed 1 base, and the junction held 7 bases outside the gene matches. The CDR3 sequence is CASSLSGSGSSYEQYF. Written as DNA, the CDR3 is TGTGCCAGCAGTTTATCGGGTAGCGGGTCATCCTACGAGCAGTACTTC. The whole variable domain, filled in from reference TRBV28 and TRBJ2-7, reads DVKVTQSSRYLVKRTGEKVFLECVQDMDHENMFWYRQDPGLGLRLIYFSYDVKMKEKGDIPEGYSVSREKKERFSLILESASTNQTSMYLCASSLSGSGSSYEQYFGPGTRLTVT.

CDR3 sequence: CASRETAYNSPLHF. CDR3 bases: TGTGCCAGCAGGGAGACAGCCTATAATTCACCCCTCCACTTT. The chain links TRBV6-6 to TRBJ1-6, with a weak D call TRBD1 (5 bases). The CDR3 is 14 residues long. Germline V gene sequence: CDR1 MNHNY, CDR2 SVGAGI (reference sequence). Trimming left V 6 bases short and J 2 bases short, with 8 bases between.

The chain employs TRBV7-9 and TRBJ1-1; D is perhaps TRBD1 (5 bases). The CDR3 is 14 amino acids. V was cut by 1 base and J by 4 bases, with 10 bases left in between. Germline CDR1 reads SEHNR; CDR2 reads FQNEAQ (reference sequence). The CDR3 protein is CASSLEPGITEAFF. The CDR3 coding sequence is TGTGCCAGCAGCTTAGAGCCAGGGATCACTGAAGCTTTCTTT.

The chain has TRBV7-8 and TRBJ1-2; the D gene is possibly TRBD1 (6 bases). Germline lookup yields CDR1 SGHVS and CDR2 FQNEAQ. The CDR3 loop spans 20 amino acids. The V gene lost 5 bases and the J gene lost 0 bases, with 28 bases spanning the gap. The CDR3 region is CASSPHISVGPDSTNYGYTF. Here the CDR3 DNA reads TGTGCCAGCAGCCCTCACATCAGCGTTGGGCCGGACAGCACTAACTATGGCTACACCTTC. Drawing the rest from reference TRBV7-8 and TRBJ1-2, the complete variable domain is GAGVSQSPRYKVAKRGQDVALRCDPISGHVSLFWYQQALGQGPEFLTYFQNEAQLDKSGLPSDRFFAERPEGSVSTLKIQRTQQEDSAVYLCASSPHISVGPDSTNYGYTFGSGTRLTVV.

The CDR3 DNA is TGTGCCAGCAGTTCCTACCCCGGGACAGGACACAATGAGCAGTTCTTC. This sequence encodes CASSSYPGTGHNEQFF. V is TRBV7-6 and J is TRBJ2-1; TRBD1 matches 8 bases. The junction had 12 bases not matched to a gene; V was cut back by 6 bases and J by 5 bases. The CDR3 sequence is 16 residues long. CDR1 and CDR2 (germline): SGHVS, FNYEAQ.

V is TRBV7-9 and J is TRBJ2-6; TRBD1 might be the D (5 bases). V lost 4 bases, J lost 0 bases, and 13 bases lay in between. Germline V gives CDR1 SEHNR, CDR2 FQNEAQ (reference sequence). This CDR3 comprises 17 residues. CDR3 sequence (DNA): TGTGCCAGCAGCTCTCTGTCCAGGGCCTCTGGGGCCAACGTCCTGACTTTC. This encodes CASSSLSRASGANVLTF.

The gene calls are TRBV10-3 and TRBJ2-1; D is uncertain. The V gene's germline CDR1 is ENHRY and CDR2 SYGVKD. The V and J ends lost 2 bases and 4 bases respectively, with 15 bases between them. CDR3 length: 16 amino acids. The DNA for the CDR3 is TGTGCCATCAGTGAGGTCCCCCGCTCAGCTTACAATGAGCAGTTCTTC. Translation: CAISEVPRSAYNEQFF.

This sequence joins TRBV4-1 and TRBJ2-2; 8 bases fit TRBD2. Germline CDR1 is MGHRA and CDR2 is YSYEKL. CDR3 length equals 16 residues. The V segment lost 4 bases and the J segment 6 bases; nucleotides outside the gene matches: 10. Here the CDR3 DNA reads TGCGCCAGCAGCCTGCGATGGGGACTAGAACCCGGGGAGCTGTTTTTT. It translates to CASSLRWGLEPGELFF.

CDR3 amino acids: CASSPSPRSSYEQYF. As DNA, the CDR3 is TGTGCCAGCAGCCCATCCCCCCGGAGCTCCTACGAGCAGTACTTC. The V gene is TRBV9, the J gene TRBJ2-7; D uncertain. The V gene lost 4 bases and the J gene lost 0 bases, with 14 bases spanning the gap. The CDR3 spans 15 residues. Per the germline V gene, CDR1 is SGDLS and CDR2 is YYNGEE.